Listed here is a single T cell receptor beta chain. This clone was seen just once. Its binding antigen is unknown. The sample holds no much larger clone one base away, and base qualities are not on file. CDR1 GTSNPN and CDR2 SVGIG were looked up in the germline V gene (reference sequence). The germline V and J ends show losses of 7 bases and 0 bases respectively, and no gene match explains 7 bases of the junction. The CDR3 holds 15 amino acids from the cysteine to the phenylalanine. Just the 45-base CDR3 DNA is kept, in frame starting at base 1. The data were taken from a study of cytomegalovirus exposure and HLA in healthy donors (dated by TCRdb to about 2017). In the study overall: In an earlier analysis of approximately 500 of the donors, about 260 Gb of sequence data and 95 million to 130 million unique TCR beta sequences from about 190 million T cells were reported. Of the roughly 420 genotyped donors, 81% were placed in the genetic ancestry cluster associated with self-reported Caucasian donors. The number of typed donors differed by locus: about 629-630 for A, B, C, DRB1 and DQB1; some 500 for DQA1; 606 for DPA1; and about 470 for DPB1. High-throughput TCR immunosequencing, statistical association of individual TCRs with disease status, and machine learning were combined to predict cytomegalovirus infection status. In the later analysis, no new phenotypic data were used to find candidate immune exposures; instead, reliance was placed on TCR beta sequences and their occurrence across donors. Among some 400 genotyped donors of the cohort, an average of around 240,000 unique TCR beta nucleotide sequences was sequenced per donor, of which 15% to 20% were non-productive. Donor age, sex, ethnicity and CMV serostatus were compiled alongside the repertoire data. An earlier analysis of some 500 of the donors used high-throughput TCR beta sequencing to judge whether each TCR beta V gene segment behaved as functional or pseudogenic. The study used immunosequencing to profile the T cell repertoires of 670 or so subjects and linked those repertoires to cytomegalovirus serostatus. A later analysis re-examined previously published TCR beta repertoires from 600 to 700 donors and added high-resolution HLA genotyping to investigate patterns of TCR occurrence. An early release that covered more than 550 HLA-typed donors contained approximately 320 gigabases of sequencing data and some 87 million unique TCR sequences. HLA typing included class I and class II loci at four-digit resolution. The aim of the study was to test whether cataloging public T cell receptors could identify signatures of past pathogen exposure. Four or five DR-DQ haplotypes were treated as single units for association and clustering because of strong linkage in the cohort. A later genetic analysis used genome-wide SNP genotypes for about 65% of the roughly 670 donors, treating that subset as a discovery cohort. All discovery cohort repertoires had been generated on a single sequencing platform. In addition to the first cohort of about 650 subjects, a separate validation cohort of around 110 different subjects was used.

In total, fewer than 750 healthy bone marrow donors made up the cohort. All cohort members were sampled while nominally healthy, although unrecorded immune exposures were likely present. The donor tested CMV seronegative, placing the donor among the 352 seronegative members of the cohort. Each donor provided a peripheral blood sample, and peripheral blood mononuclear cells were used for TCR beta sequencing. The Qiagen DNeasy Blood Extraction Kit was used to extract genomic DNA from the blood cell samples. Here is what the overall study found, with its caveats: About 17 rarely observed V segments, including chromosome 9 orphons, were excluded from the earlier analysis of a few hundred of the donors because counts were too low. A further reported finding was that TCR beta sequences accurately predicted the HLA-A and HLA-B alleles for most subjects in the first cohort. A group of highly shared sequence variants was considered likely to be a technical artifact of the sequencing pipeline. In this cohort, only TCR beta chains were sequenced, and detectable features were limited by the absence of alpha or paired-chain data. Cytomegalovirus status was reported to be diagnosed by the classifier with high specificity and sensitivity in both the original and validation cohorts. CMV serostatus was the only immune exposure information available for the cohort. Most CMV-associated TCR beta chains appeared to be HLA-restricted in a later analysis, and the HLA associations seemed to be driven largely by CMV exposure. Most TCR sequences were seen in very few donors, while some public TCRs were found in many individuals. In a later analysis, several top co-occurrence clusters were reported to appear linked to parvovirus B19, influenza, CMV and Epstein-Barr virus. In vitro tests confirmed that a few of the cytomegalovirus-associated TCR beta chains recognize cytomegalovirus antigens. Broadly in line with IMGT annotations, most TCR beta V segments showed up in productive rearrangements about 90% or about 30% of the time in an earlier analysis of 450 to 600 of the donors. Compared with the roughly 700-donor mean, donors in an Asian-associated ancestry cluster had fewer N-insertions in productive TCRs, according to a later genetic analysis. Strong co-occurrence of HLA alleles, especially DR and DQ, made assigning TCR associations to individual alleles difficult. Correlated functional status among segregating V segments might reflect linkage disequilibrium, but an unknown experimental factor could not be ruled out. In a later analysis, HLA-associated TCR beta chains showed more clonal expansion and lower generation probabilities than non-associated chains that were equally common. Sequencing depth was assumed to be roughly uniform across donors in the presence/absence analyses, though that assumption may not hold. The study gave a list of 150 to 200 TCR beta chains associated with cytomegalovirus. A later analysis found that TCR association rates varied across HLA loci, with DRB1 alleles showing the most associated TCRs and HLA-C alleles the fewest. According to the authors, the approach could potentially be generalized to other disease states and immunological phenotypes. Specific HLA alleles were associated with 15,000 to 20,000 TCR beta sequences at a false discovery rate of 0.05 in a later analysis. An association between a missense DCLRE1C variant and V-gene and J-gene trimming of TCR beta chains was found in a later genetic analysis and replicated in an independent cohort. Because HLA typing was missing for some donors at each locus, association tests included only the typed subset. Some IMGT-functional V segments, including TRBV6-2 and TRBV6-3, could not be distinguished by the 87-base-pair reads and were therefore excluded.

The library relied on the immunoSEQ multiplex PCR assay. For the multiplex PCR, a mixture combining 60 forward primers for TCR Vbeta segments and 13 reverse primers for TCR Jbeta segments was used. Amplification of the CDR3 region of rearranged TCR beta genes was performed with a multiplex PCR assay on genomic DNA. The amplified TCR beta libraries were sequenced on the Illumina HiSeq System as 87-base-pair reads. As for how the authors treated the data: Across the 500 to 850 repertoires, a later analysis counted 60 million to 90 million unique TCR beta chains, around 10 million of which were shared by at least two donors. Raw reads were error-corrected and collapsed into unique sequences with a nearest-neighbor algorithm that merged closely related sequences to remove PCR and sequencing errors. Alignment of CDR3 sequences to IMGT reference sequences was used to assign V, D and J gene segments. For a sequence to be retained, a match of at least six nucleotides was required to both a V gene segment and a J gene segment. Rearrangements were classified as productive when the CDR3 lacked stop codons and remained in frame with V and J, and all other rearrangements were classified as non-productive. Following IMGT convention, CDR3 was defined as the stretch from the second conserved V-encoded cysteine to the conserved J-encoded phenylalanine. In an earlier analysis of around 570 of the donors, sequences lacking an unambiguous match to a single V gene segment were excluded. In an earlier analysis of approximately 590 of the donors, a V segment was called functional when productive rearrangements were above 56.7%, and segregating when the standard deviation between donors exceeded 5%. To diagnose cytomegalovirus status from the catalog of TCR beta chain sequences, a statistical classification framework was built. In a later analysis, V and J genes were assigned by comparing TCR nucleotide sequences against IMGT/GENE-DB human TR gene sequences. A later analysis assigned CDR3 sequences and most-parsimonious VDJ recombination scenarios with the TCRdist pipeline. In a later analysis, each TCR beta chain was defined by its CDR3 amino acid sequence together with its V-gene family, and reads lacking a unique V-gene family were excluded. In a later analysis, approximately 590 highly shared, low-generation-probability nucleotide sequences were removed to address suspected cross-contamination and a sequencing artifact. A later analysis calculated a clonal expansion index for each public chain from normalized within-repertoire ranks of inferred template counts. In a later analysis, generation probabilities were computed using a VDJ recombination model fitted to out-of-frame rearrangements, and the results were checked against IGoR. In a later analysis, TCR-TCR, TCR-HLA and TCR-CMV co-occurrence was scored with hypergeometric tests, and a repertoire-size bias correction was applied to TCR pairs. A later analysis estimated false discovery rates by permuting HLA or CMV assignments 20 times. A later analysis grouped co-occurring TCRs with DBSCAN, adding TCRdist sequence similarity when clustering within HLA-allele-positive subsets. Repertoires with fewer than 30,000 or more than 120,000 public chains, plus five repertoires with anomalous nucleotide sharing, were excluded from co-occurrence clustering. In TCRdb, the immuneACCESS table is reduced to in-frame sequences with V and J assigned. These tables do not hold every clone; where another copy was compared, an unresolved V gene accounts for under half, and the others remain unexplained. V and J calls and clone size are as listed in that table; D and trimming were resolved from the DNA. The sample profile shows some 180,000 clones; over 80% of them were found once. The ten largest clonotypes hold over 1.5% of the sample.

Rearrangement joined TRBV30 to TRBJ2-7, with TRBD2 identical over 12 junction bases. Sequencing was performed on PBMCs. The origin of this receptor is a man aged 35-49 years in good health and CMV-seronegative. The CDR3: CAYRTSGMLSYEQYF. DNA sequence: TGTGCCTACCGGACTAGCGGGATGCTCTCCTACGAGCAGTACTTC. Outside the CDR3, residues come from the reference TRBV30 and TRBJ2-7 proteins, so the full variable domain is: SQTIHQWPATLVQPVGSPLSLECTVEGTSNPNLYWYRQAAGRGLQLLFYSVGIGQISSEVPQNLSASRPQDRQFILSSKKLLLSDSGFYLCAYRTSGMLSYEQYFGPGTRLTVT.